The next 3 T cell receptor beta chains were all read from a single sample in a study of vaccination and CD4 T cells after COVID-19. These receptors' targets are unknown. The sample's treatment: roughly nine-day PBMC culture with coronavirus spike peptide pools or control peptides (ViraFEST assay). Cultured CD4+ T-cell DNA underwent Oncomine TCR Beta short-read sequencing. TCRdb reanalysed the PCR reads using MiXCR and keeps one entry per CDR3 protein. The sample records over 15,000 distinct CDR3 sequences, 40% to 60% being singletons. Here the sequenced sample was CD4+ T cells from blood, cultured in vitro, taken before SARS-CoV-2 vaccination. Source of these receptors: a human donor who had recovered from COVID-19.

The chain couples TRBV20-1 to TRBJ2-3; D assignment may be TRBD1 or TRBD2 (6 bases each). This CDR3 region has 15 residues. V lost 4 bases, J lost 5 bases, and 19 bases lay in between. Germline-derived CDR1 and CDR2 are DFQATT and SNEGSKA (reference sequence). The CDR3 loop is CSANLRGRVQDTQYF. Written as DNA, the CDR3 is TGCAGTGCTAATCTACGGGGGCGAGTGCAAGATACGCAGTATTTT.

The genes are TRBV11-2 and TRBJ2-7; D is possibly TRBD1 (6 bases). Germline V gene data show CDR1 as SGHAT and CDR2 as FQNNGV. This CDR3 spans 15 amino acids. The V end lost 8 bases, the J end lost 3 bases, and 20 bases lay between the germline ends. DNA for the CDR3: TGTGCCAGCTCTCTAGAGGGGACACAGGACTACGAGCAGTACTTC. Amino acids: CASSLEGTQDYEQYF.

The rearrangement uses TRBV6-1 and TRBJ1-1; D is perhaps TRBD1 (5 bases). CDR1 and CDR2 (germline): MNHNS, SASEGT. Between the trimmed V and J ends, which lost 6 bases and 1 base, there was a span of 9 bases. The CDR3 is made up of 13 amino acids. This CDR3 reads CASSSGQNTEAFF. CDR3 nucleotide sequence: TGTGCCAGCAGCTCCGGACAGAACACTGAAGCTTTCTTT.